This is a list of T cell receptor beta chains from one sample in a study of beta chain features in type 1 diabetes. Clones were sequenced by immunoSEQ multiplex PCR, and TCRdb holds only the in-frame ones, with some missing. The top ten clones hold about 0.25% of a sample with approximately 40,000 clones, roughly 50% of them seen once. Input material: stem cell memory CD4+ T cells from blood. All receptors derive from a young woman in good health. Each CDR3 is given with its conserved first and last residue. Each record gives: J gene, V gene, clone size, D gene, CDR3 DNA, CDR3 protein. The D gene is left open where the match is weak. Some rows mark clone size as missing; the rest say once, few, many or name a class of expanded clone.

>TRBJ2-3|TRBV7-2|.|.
TGTGCCAGCAGCAACTCGTTCACAGATACGCAGTATTTT
CASSNSFTDTQYF
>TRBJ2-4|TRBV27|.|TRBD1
TGTGCCAGCAGTTTAGGGACAGAAAAAAACATTCAGTACTTC
CASSLGTEKNIQYF
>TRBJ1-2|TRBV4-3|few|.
TGCGCCAGCAGCCAAGATCCGGGGAACTATGGCTACACCTTC
CASSQDPGNYGYTF
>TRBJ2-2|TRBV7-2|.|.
TGTGCCAGCAGCTTTAGCCTTACCGGGGAGCTGTTTTTT
CASSFSLTGELFF
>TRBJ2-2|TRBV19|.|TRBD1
TGTGCCAGTAGTTCCTCCGGGACAGGGGGCACCGGGGAGCTGTTTTTT
CASSSSGTGGTGELFF
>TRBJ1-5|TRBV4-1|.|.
TGCGCCAGCAGCCAAGGTCCCGTTAATCAGCCCCAGCATTTT
CASSQGPVNQPQHF
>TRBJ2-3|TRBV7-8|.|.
TGTGCCAGCAGCTTATTAGGTCAGAAAGTCCGATCGACTAGCACAGATACGCAGTATTTT
CASSLLGQKVRSTSTDTQYF
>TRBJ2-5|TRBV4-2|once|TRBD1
TGTGCCAGCAGCCAATGGACAGGGGGCGATGAGACCCAGTACTTC
CASSQWTGGDETQYF
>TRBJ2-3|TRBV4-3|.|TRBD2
TGCGCCAGCAGCCTCAGTCTAGCGGGAGGGGTAGATACGCAGTATTTT
CASSLSLAGGVDTQYF
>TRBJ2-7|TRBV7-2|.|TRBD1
TGTGCCAGCAGCTTAGGGACAGGGAGCTCCTACGAGCAGTACTTC
CASSLGTGSSYEQYF
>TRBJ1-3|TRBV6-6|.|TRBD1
TGTGCCAGCAGGCAGGGGGCGGCTGGAAACACCATATATTTT
CASRQGAAGNTIYF
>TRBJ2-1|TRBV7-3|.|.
TGTGCCAGCAGCTTATCCCTGCGTGACAATGAGCAGTTCTTC
CASSLSLRDNEQFF
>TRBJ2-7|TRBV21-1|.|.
TGTGCCAGCAGCAAAGAGGGTAGCGGGAGCTACGAGCAGTACTTC
CASSKEGSGSYEQYF
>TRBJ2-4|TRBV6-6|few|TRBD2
TGTGCCAGCACCACTTCTGTTAGCGGGAGTGGCAACATTCAGTACTTC
CASTTSVSGSGNIQYF
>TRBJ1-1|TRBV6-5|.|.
TGTGCCAGCAGTTACTCGTCAGTGACAGGGAACACTGAAGCTTTCTTT
CASSYSSVTGNTEAFF
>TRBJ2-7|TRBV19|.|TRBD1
TGTGCCAGTAGTACTCAGGGACAGCGCGAGCAGTACTTC
CASSTQGQREQYF
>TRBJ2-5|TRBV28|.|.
TGTGCCAGCAGTTTGGAGGGACAGCAAGAGACCCAGTACTTC
CASSLEGQQETQYF
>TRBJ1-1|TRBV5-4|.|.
TGTGCCAGCAGCTTCACTAACACTGAAGCTTTCTTT
CASSFTNTEAFF
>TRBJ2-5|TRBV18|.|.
TGTGCCAGCTCACCACCATCGGGGGAGCAGACCCAGTACTTC
CASSPPSGEQTQYF
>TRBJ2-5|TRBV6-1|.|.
TGTGCCAGCAGTGAAGGCCGGGAGACCCAGTACTTC
CASSEGRETQYF
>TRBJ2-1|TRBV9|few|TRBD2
TGTGCCAGCAGCACGGGACTAGCGGGAAGAAGGGGTGAGCAGTTCTTC
CASSTGLAGRRGEQFF
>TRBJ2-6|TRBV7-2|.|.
TGTGCCAGCAGCACCCAAATTAGCTCTGGGGCCAACGTCCTGACTTTC
CASSTQISSGANVLTF
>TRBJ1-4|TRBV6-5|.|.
TGTGCCAGCAGTAGCTATGGGGCAGGGAATGAAAAACTGTTTTTT
CASSSYGAGNEKLFF
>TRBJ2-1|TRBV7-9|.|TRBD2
TGTGCCAGCAGCCCGACTAGCGTTCACTCCTACAATGAGCAGTTCTTC
CASSPTSVHSYNEQFF
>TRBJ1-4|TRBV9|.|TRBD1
TGTGCCAGCAGCGTAACTCATGGACAGGGGGCCGGGCTTGGTGAAAAACTGTTTTTT
CASSVTHGQGAGLGEKLFF
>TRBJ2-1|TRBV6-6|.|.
TGTGCCAGCAACCCGGATCTAGCCTCCAATGAGCAGTTCTTC
CASNPDLASNEQFF
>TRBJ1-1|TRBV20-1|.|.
TGCAGTGCTAGTAATAGAGAAGAAGCTTTCTTT
CSASNREEAFF
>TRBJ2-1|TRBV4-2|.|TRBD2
TGTGCCAGCAGCCAAGATCGTTTAGCGGGAGGGCTTCGGGAGCAGTTCTTC
CASSQDRLAGGLREQFF
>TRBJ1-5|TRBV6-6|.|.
TGTGCCAGTATCATCGGGGAAGGTCAGCCCCAGCATTTT
CASIIGEGQPQHF
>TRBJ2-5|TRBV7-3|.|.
TGTGCCAGCAGCTTAAGGTTCGGGCGGGCCCGAGAGACCCAGTACTTC
CASSLRFGRARETQYF
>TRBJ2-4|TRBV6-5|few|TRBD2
TGTGCCAGCAGTTTTGATGGGGGGGGCAAAAACATTCAGTACTTC
CASSFDGGGKNIQYF
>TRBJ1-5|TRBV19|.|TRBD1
TGTGCCAGTAGTGAATACGGACAGGGGATCGCGCCCCAGCATTTT
CASSEYGQGIAPQHF
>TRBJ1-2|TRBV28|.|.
TGTGCCAGCAGTTCCGACTATGGCTACACCTTC
CASSSDYGYTF